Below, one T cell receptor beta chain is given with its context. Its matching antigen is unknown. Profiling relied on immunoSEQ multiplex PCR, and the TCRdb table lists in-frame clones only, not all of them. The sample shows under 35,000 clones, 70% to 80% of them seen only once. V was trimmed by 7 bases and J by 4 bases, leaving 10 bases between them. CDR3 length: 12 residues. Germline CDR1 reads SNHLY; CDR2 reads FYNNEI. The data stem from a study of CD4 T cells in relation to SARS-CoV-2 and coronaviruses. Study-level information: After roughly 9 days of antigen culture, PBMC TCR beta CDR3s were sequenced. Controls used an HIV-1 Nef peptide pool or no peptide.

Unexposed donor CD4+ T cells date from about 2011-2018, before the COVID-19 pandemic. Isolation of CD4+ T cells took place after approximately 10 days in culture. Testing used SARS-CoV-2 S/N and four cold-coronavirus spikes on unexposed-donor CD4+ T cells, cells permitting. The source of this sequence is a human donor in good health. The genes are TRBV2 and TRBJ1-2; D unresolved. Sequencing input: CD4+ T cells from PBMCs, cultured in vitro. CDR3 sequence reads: CASKWAAYGYTF. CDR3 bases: TGTGCCAGCAAATGGGCAGCCTATGGCTACACCTTC.